These T cell receptor beta chains were read from a single sample in a study of blood T cell repertoires in COVID-19. TCRdb keeps only in-frame clones here, not all; method: immunoSEQ multiplex PCR. The sample carries roughly 200,000 clones, roughly 88% recorded once. The sample consisted of peripheral blood. These receptors all stem from a human donor in a cohort sampled during active COVID-19. Both conserved end residues are part of each CDR3. Fields, in order: J gene, V gene, CDR3 protein.

J gene: TRBJ1-5
V gene: TRBV20-1
CDR3 protein: CSASVNGRQPQHF

J gene: TRBJ1-2
V gene: TRBV24-1
CDR3 protein: CATSRGPGDRYGYTF

J gene: TRBJ1-4
V gene: TRBV6-5
CDR3 protein: CASSTQVANEKLFF

J gene: TRBJ2-1
V gene: TRBV3-1/TRBV3-2
CDR3 protein: CASSQRLAPSSYNEQFF

J gene: TRBJ2-7
V gene: TRBV7-2
CDR3 protein: CASSPGTSPYEQYF

J gene: TRBJ2-5
V gene: TRBV2
CDR3 protein: CASRREIMSLETQYF

J gene: TRBJ1-5
V gene: TRBV6-5
CDR3 protein: CASSKKTGPGQPQHF

J gene: TRBJ2-7
V gene: TRBV27
CDR3 protein: CASRVQQPTYEQYF

J gene: TRBJ1-1
V gene: TRBV12-3/TRBV12-4
CDR3 protein: CASSLELGTEAFF

J gene: TRBJ2-6
V gene: TRBV2
CDR3 protein: CASSITEANVLTF

J gene: TRBJ2-1
V gene: TRBV3-1/TRBV3-2
CDR3 protein: CASSQGFSGTARYNEQFF

J gene: TRBJ2-1
V gene: TRBV19
CDR3 protein: CASSRYWLAESSYNEQFF

J gene: TRBJ1-1
V gene: TRBV19
CDR3 protein: CASSIPGLNTEAFF

J gene: TRBJ1-2
V gene: TRBV29-1
CDR3 protein: CSVELLYGYTF

J gene: TRBJ2-7
V gene: TRBV4-2
CDR3 protein: CASSQENLAGASYEQYF

J gene: TRBJ2-1
V gene: TRBV3-1/TRBV3-2
CDR3 protein: CASSQARDNEQFF

J gene: TRBJ2-7
V gene: TRBV19
CDR3 protein: CASSMIAGANHEQYF

J gene: TRBJ2-7
V gene: TRBV7-8
CDR3 protein: CASSLANGLAALYKEPYEQYF

J gene: TRBJ2-7
V gene: TRBV2
CDR3 protein: CASSDRVSVDEQYF

J gene: TRBJ2-3
V gene: TRBV18
CDR3 protein: CASSGTSGSTDTQYF

J gene: TRBJ2-7
V gene: TRBV21-1
CDR3 protein: CASRIGISYEQYF

J gene: TRBJ1-1
V gene: TRBV5-1
CDR3 protein: CASSLTGTTEAFF

J gene: TRBJ2-7
V gene: TRBV18
CDR3 protein: CASSPPRYESLNSYEQYF

J gene: TRBJ2-5
V gene: TRBV7-6
CDR3 protein: CASSLLAGGETQYF

J gene: TRBJ1-1
V gene: TRBV19
CDR3 protein: CASSGTVENTEAFF

J gene: TRBJ2-1
V gene: TRBV5-5
CDR3 protein: CASSLLSGSSYNEQFF

J gene: TRBJ1-1
V gene: TRBV6-5
CDR3 protein: CASSETVNTEAFF

J gene: TRBJ2-2
V gene: TRBV5-1
CDR3 protein: CASSLGSSVTGELFF

J gene: TRBJ2-3
V gene: TRBV5-1
CDR3 protein: CASLLRGWGTDTQYF

J gene: TRBJ2-3
V gene: TRBV28
CDR3 protein: CASSFLIDTQYF

J gene: TRBJ2-7
V gene: TRBV4-1
CDR3 protein: CASSQVVGGREGSRQYF

J gene: TRBJ2-1
V gene: TRBV11-2
CDR3 protein: CASSLDRGLAGVNEQFF

J gene: TRBJ2-1
V gene: TRBV14
CDR3 protein: CASSQVLAGQEFF

J gene: TRBJ1-4
V gene: TRBV9
CDR3 protein: CASSETGTGPEKLFF

J gene: TRBJ1-5
V gene: TRBV19
CDR3 protein: CASMTGGDSNQPQHF

J gene: TRBJ2-3
V gene: TRBV19
CDR3 protein: CASSRAASTDTQYF